The 15 T cell receptor beta chains given below trace back to one sample, sequenced in a study of cytomegalovirus exposure and HLA in healthy donors. With 60 Vbeta and 13 Jbeta primers, the PCR was carried out. TCRdb keeps only in-frame clones here, not all; method: immunoSEQ multiplex PCR. The sample lists 300,000 or so clones; just under 85% were seen once. Sequenced input: PBMCs. All receptors derive from a woman aged 40-49 years in good health and CMV-seropositive.

The rearrangement links TRBV5-1 to TRBJ2-3; 10 bases match TRBD2. The V gene end was trimmed by 1 base and the J gene end by 4 bases; junction bases not matched to a gene: 6. The CDR3 has 16 residues. CDR1 is SGHRS and CDR2 is YFSETQ in the germline V gene. CDR3 nucleotide sequence: TGCGCCAGCAGCTTGATGGGGACTAGCGCTGCAGATACGCAGTATTTT. This gives the protein CASSLMGTSAADTQYF.

V and J are TRBV5-4 and TRBJ1-3; D ambiguous. There are 14 residues in the CDR3. Germline V lookup: CDR1 SGHNT, CDR2 YYREEE (reference sequence). V lost 4 bases, J lost 3 bases, and 11 bases lay in between. The CDR3 DNA reads as TGTGCCAGCAGCCCCGGTGTGAGTGGAAACACCATATATTTT. Its protein product is CASSPGVSGNTIYF. Full variable domain (rest looked up from reference TRBV5-4 and TRBJ1-3): ETGVTQSPTHLIKTRGQQVTLRCSSQSGHNTVSWYQQALGQGPQFIFQYYREEENGRGNFPPRFSGLQFPNYSSELNVNALELDDSALYLCASSPGVSGNTIYFGEGSWLTVV.

CDR3 sequence: CAWSGGQGGERDTEAFF. CDR3 coding DNA: TGTGCCTGGAGTGGGGGACAGGGGGGCGAGCGGGACACTGAAGCTTTCTTT. The rearrangement links TRBV30 to TRBJ1-1; 11 bases align to TRBD1. V trimming: 1 base; J trimming: 3 bases; junction bases outside the gene matches: 10. The length of the CDR3 is 17 residues. The germline gives CDR1 GTSNPN, CDR2 SVGIG (reference sequence).

The chain links TRBV15 to TRBJ2-1, with TRBD2 identical over 10 bases. This CDR3 comprises 19 residues. Germline assignment: CDR1 LNHNV and CDR2 YYDKDF (reference sequence). Losses at the gene ends were 1 base for V and 0 bases for J; bases not matched to a gene: 9. CDR3 in amino acids: CATSRAQSGRVSSYNEQFF. DNA of the CDR3: TGTGCCACCAGCAGAGCGCAAAGCGGGAGGGTAAGCTCCTACAATGAGCAGTTCTTC.

This chain joins TRBV19 and TRBJ1-5; possibly TRBD1 for D (5 bases). The CDR3 contains 14 residues. The ends were cut back, 4 bases at V and 1 base at J, with 8 bases in the middle. Germline V lookup: CDR1 LNHDA, CDR2 SQIVND (reference sequence). The DNA for the CDR3 is TGTGCCAGTAGTAATCAGGGAAGCAATCAGCCCCAGCATTTT. As protein: CASSNQGSNQPQHF.

The chain combines TRBV7-8 with TRBJ2-3; the D gene is possibly TRBD2 (6 bases). The germline CDR1 and CDR2 sequences are SGHVS and FQNEAQ. CDR3 size: 17 residues. V was cut by 6 bases and J by 0 bases, with 19 bases left in between. The chain's CDR3 is CASRLSYSGPSTDTQYF. CDR3 sequence (DNA): TGTGCCAGCAGGCTCTCCTATAGCGGACCGAGCACAGATACGCAGTATTTT.

V gene TRBV7-9 combines with J gene TRBJ2-3, with 12 bases identical to TRBD2. Per the germline V gene, CDR1 is SEHNR and CDR2 is FQNEAQ (reference sequence). Losses at the gene ends were 1 base for V and 5 bases for J; bases not matched to a gene: 4. The CDR3 has 16 residues. CDR3 coding DNA: TGTGCCAGCAGCTTAGGGACTAGCGGGACGGTAGATACGCAGTATTTT. Translation: CASSLGTSGTVDTQYF.

The genes are TRBV7-2 and TRBJ2-3; TRBD1 aligns across 8 bases. The J segment lost 3 bases and the V segment lost 4 bases, leaving 6 bases of the junction unmatched. CDR1 is SGHTA and CDR2 is FQGNSA in the germline V gene. The CDR3 length is 15 residues. The CDR3 protein is CASSSGGLGTDTQYF. The CDR3 DNA sequence: TGTGCCAGCAGCTCAGGGGGCTTGGGGACAGATACGCAGTATTTT.

This clone has only one observation. This rearrangement joins TRBV2 to TRBJ2-2; TRBD1 matches at 9 bases. V shed 7 bases, J shed 5 bases, and the junction held 5 bases outside the gene matches. Germline V CDR1 and CDR2: SNHLY, FYNNEI. There are 14 residues in the CDR3. CDR3 region: CASTRQGGTGELFF. The CDR3 DNA follows: TGTGCCAGCACTCGACAGGGGGGAACCGGGGAGCTGTTTTTT.

The chain combines TRBV21-1 with TRBJ1-4; the table's D call, TRBD1, has no DNA check behind it. TRBV21-1 is described as a pseudogene. CDR3 length: 20 amino acids. The CDR3 nucleotides read TGTGCCAGCAGCAAAGTAGGGCAGGGAAAGCTTAATCTCGCTAATGAAAAACTGTTTTTT. It encodes CASSKVGQGKLNLANEKLFF.

The chain links TRBV30 to TRBJ1-6; 9 nucleotides match TRBD1. Unmatched junction bases numbered 5, after V lost 1 base and J lost 10 bases. CDR3 size: 14 residues. Germline values: CDR1 GTSNPN, CDR2 SVGIG (reference sequence). CDR3 region: CAWSATGGRSPLHF. CDR3 nucleotide sequence: TGTGCCTGGAGTGCCACAGGGGGCCGGTCACCCCTCCACTTT.

The chain links TRBV27 to TRBJ2-7, with 7 bases identical to TRBD2. The CDR3 loop spans 13 amino acids. The V gene's germline CDR1 is MNHEY and CDR2 SMNVEV (reference sequence). Germline trimming cut 2 bases from V and 4 bases from J; bases unmatched to any gene: 2. The CDR3 loop is CASSLAGDYEQYF. In DNA form, the CDR3 reads TGTGCCAGCAGTTTAGCGGGAGATTACGAGCAGTACTTC.

The V gene is TRBV9, the J gene TRBJ1-3; D uncertain. Trimming shortened V by 0 bases and J by 3 bases, and 7 bases separated the two germline ends. Germline CDR1 is SGDLS and CDR2 is YYNGEE. CDR3 length: 14 residues. The CDR3 is CASSVEGGGNTIYF. The DNA of the CDR3 is TGTGCCAGCAGCGTAGAGGGAGGTGGAAACACCATATATTTT.

The genes are TRBV6-1 and TRBJ2-7; D remains ambiguous. In germline, CDR1 is MNHNS, CDR2 SASEGT. The CDR3 sequence is 11 residues long. V was pared by 2 bases and J by 3 bases, with 2 bases between. The CDR3 sequence: CASSELYEQYF. The DNA for the CDR3 is TGTGCCAGCAGTGAACTCTACGAGCAGTACTTC.

This clone has a single count. CDR3 in amino acids: CASRLTENTEAFF. In DNA, the CDR3 is TGTGCCAGCCGGCTTACAGAGAACACTGAAGCTTTCTTT. The chain links TRBV7-9 to TRBJ1-1; D is ambiguous. Germline V CDR1 and CDR2: SEHNR, FQNEAQ (reference sequence). The CDR3 is 13 residues long. Trimming took off 8 bases at V and 1 base at J, with 11 bases between the two ends.